This record covers a single T cell receptor (beta chain). Naive CD8 isolation took CD45RO-negative cells positively selected for CCR7 and excluded terminally differentiated effector memory CD45RA+ cells. These data are taken from a study of shared clonotypes between healthy human individuals. Study overall: A couple of women and a few men aged 18 to 49 made up the donors. Per donor, three plates held CD4 naive cells, three held CD4 memory, two held CD8 naive and one held CD8 memory.

This CDR3 region has 17 residues. In germline, CDR1 is LNHDA, CDR2 SQIVND (reference sequence). Trimming removed 9 bases from V and 3 bases from J; junction bases left unmatched: 11. Clones were read by immunoSEQ multiplex PCR, and TCRdb kept only the in-frame ones, dropping some. The sample has around 640,000 clones; roughly 95% are singletons. V gene TRBV19 combines with J gene TRBJ2-3, with 14 bases aligning to TRBD2. The sequence was obtained from a woman aged 25 to 39 in good health. Input material: naive CD8+ T cells sorted from blood. CDR3 residues: CASRGLAGDSFTDTQYF. Written as DNA, the CDR3 is TGTGCCAGCCGGGGACTAGCGGGAGATTCTTTTACAGATACGCAGTATTTT. Full variable domain (missing parts from reference TRBV19 and TRBJ2-3): DGGITQSPKYLFRKEGQNVTLSCEQNLNHDAMYWYRQDPGQGLRLIYYSQIVNDFQKGDIAEGYSVSREKKESFPLTVTSAQKNPTAFYLCASRGLAGDSFTDTQYFGPGTRLTVL.